This T cell receptor (beta chain) is drawn from a study of T cell responses to AZD1222 COVID-19 vaccine. Study results and caveats: Only five or six individuals given AZD1222 were seropositive at baseline. The repertoires were collected only after the peak T cell response. Dominant at 160-218 and 743-854, vaccine-associated CD4 TCRs also spanned spike. A rise in Spike-specific TCR breadth and depth followed two AZD1222 doses.

Sequencing used immunoSEQ multiplex PCR; TCRdb keeps in-frame clones, though not all of them. The data show fewer than 95,000 clones, around 91% seen once. This CDR3 contains 15 residues. CDR1 is MNHEY, CDR2 SVGAGI, per germline. V was cut by 6 bases and J by 5 bases, with 17 bases left in between. Details on this clone: The antigen is undetermined.

J is TRBJ2-1 and V is TRBV6-5, with D possibly being TRBD2 (6 bases). The clonotype was recovered from an adult who received the AZD1222 COVID-19 vaccine. This material consisted of peripheral blood, taken 28 days after the second AZD1222 dose. DNA for the CDR3: TGTGCCAGCAGACATGTTGGAGGGTTGAACAATGAGCAGTTCTTC. Amino acids: CASRHVGGLNNEQFF.